The rows below give T cell receptor beta chains drawn from one sample of a study of cytomegalovirus exposure and HLA in healthy donors. This table comes from immunoSEQ multiplex PCR, and its TCRdb copy is limited to in-frame clones, with some not included. This sample carries more than 90,000 clones, with around 6.5% going to the ten biggest clones. Sequencing was performed on PBMCs. The receptors stem from a man aged 40-50 years in good health and CMV-seropositive. CDR3s include the opening cysteine and the closing phenylalanine or tryptophan. The order of the fields is J gene, V gene, D gene, CDR3 protein, CDR3 DNA. D genes are given only for firm matches.

>TRBJ2-7|TRBV6-5|TRBD1
CASQRTGGYEQYF
TGTGCCAGCCAAAGGACAGGGGGCTACGAGCAGTACTTC
>TRBJ2-2|TRBV5-4|NA
CASSIGGPNTGELFF
TGTGCCAGCAGCATCGGGGGACCGAACACCGGGGAGCTGTTTTTT
>TRBJ2-7|TRBV5-5|TRBD1
CASSLGTGGSYEQYF
TGTGCCAGCAGCCTGGGGACAGGGGGTTCCTACGAGCAGTACTTC
>TRBJ1-1|TRBV6-1|NA
CASSERDINTEAFF
TGTGCCAGCAGTGAACGGGACATCAACACTGAAGCTTTCTTT
>TRBJ2-7|TRBV28|TRBD1
CASSFPGTGYEQYF
TGTGCCAGCAGTTTTCCGGGGACAGGGTACGAGCAGTACTTC
>TRBJ1-2|TRBV28|NA
CASSSPPGGTYGYTF
TGTGCCAGCAGTTCTCCGCCGGGGGGTACCTATGGCTACACCTTC
>TRBJ2-7|TRBV27|NA
CASPNTPGQYF
TGTGCCAGCCCTAATACGCCTGGGCAGTACTTC
>TRBJ2-1|TRBV6-4|NA
CASSKHNEQFF
TGTGCCAGCAGTAAGCACAATGAGCAGTTCTTC
>TRBJ1-2|TRBV28|TRBD1
CASRPLTGQLQRGYTF
TGTGCCAGCAGACCGTTAACGGGACAGTTACAAAGGGGCTACACCTTC
>TRBJ2-3|TRBV6-5|NA
CASRLGQVADTQYF
TGTGCCAGCAGACTAGGCCAGGTCGCAGATACGCAGTATTTT
>TRBJ2-2|TRBV4-1|TRBD2
CASSQSTSGNTGELFF
TGCGCCAGCAGCCAATCGACTAGCGGGAACACCGGGGAGCTGTTTTTT
>TRBJ2-2|TRBV9|TRBD1
CASSVAPGGRDTGELFF
TGTGCCAGCAGCGTAGCTCCAGGGGGTCGGGACACCGGGGAGCTGTTTTTT
>TRBJ2-7|TRBV6-6|TRBD2
CASSLTSGSYEQYF
TGTGCCAGCAGTCTAACTAGCGGGAGCTACGAGCAGTACTTC
>TRBJ1-1|TRBV4-2|NA
CASSQDFTGTEAFF
TGTGCCAGCAGCCAAGATTTTACGGGCACTGAAGCTTTCTTT
>TRBJ1-1|TRBV5-1|NA
CASSLVVQGGTEAFF
TGCGCCAGCAGCTTGGTGGTGCAGGGTGGGACTGAAGCTTTCTTT
>TRBJ2-6|TRBV4-1|TRBD2
CASSPSGVRSGANVLTF
TGCGCCAGCAGCCCCAGCGGGGTTCGCTCTGGGGCCAACGTCCTGACTTTC
>TRBJ2-7|TRBV5-6|TRBD1
CASSERTGSGSYEQYF
TGTGCCAGCAGCGAACGGACAGGGAGTGGTTCCTACGAGCAGTACTTC
>TRBJ2-3|TRBV29-1|TRBD2
CSVAGLADSTDTQYF
TGCAGCGTGGCTGGACTAGCGGATAGCACAGATACGCAGTATTTT
>TRBJ2-7|TRBV2|TRBD2
CASSKGTSITEQYF
TGTGCCAGCAGCAAAGGGACTAGCATTACCGAGCAGTACTTC
>TRBJ2-7|TRBV7-2|TRBD1
CASSGSRGQGAGEQYF
TGTGCCAGCAGCGGAAGCAGGGGACAGGGGGCTGGCGAGCAGTACTTC
>TRBJ2-3|TRBV9|TRBD2
CASSTGTSSLRDTQYF
TGTGCCAGCAGCACCGGGACTAGCAGTCTCAGAGATACGCAGTATTTT
>TRBJ2-3|TRBV6-5|TRBD2
CASSLLAGEADTQYF
TGTGCCAGCAGCCTACTAGCGGGAGAAGCAGATACGCAGTATTTT
>TRBJ2-7|TRBV28|NA
CASTLAQGAYEQYF
TGTGCCAGCACCCTTGCCCAGGGTGCTTACGAGCAGTACTTC